Listed below are T cell receptor beta chains from one sample, sequenced in a study of HIV-infected children after antiretroviral therapy interruption. One entry per CDR3 protein, called by TCRdb with MiXCR from the 3' RACE reads. The top ten clones hold approximately 1.2% of a sample with approximately 96,000 distinct CDR3 sequences, roughly 6.4% of them seen once. The sample consisted of CD45RA+ CD4+ T cells from PBMCs, pooled from several time points, taken from a donor given antiretroviral therapy, either interrupted or continuous. These receptor sequences come from a pool of human donors with HIV. Each CDR3 is given with its conserved first and last residue. The order of the fields is J gene, D gene, clone size, V gene, CDR3 DNA, CDR3 protein. The D gene is left open where the match is weak. Where a row states a size, it is once, few, many or the class of an expanded clone; other rows omit it.

J: TRBJ2-3; D: -; size: many; V: TRBV13; DNA: TGTGCCAGCAGAGATACGCAGTATTTT; CDR3: CASRDTQYF
J: TRBJ1-1; D: -; size: many; V: TRBV7-2; DNA: TGTGCCAGCAGCTTAAATGCCAACTTGAACACTGAAGCTTTCTTT; CDR3: CASSLNANLNTEAFF
J: TRBJ1-2; D: TRBD1; size: many; V: TRBV19; DNA: TGTGCCAGTAGAGGATCCGGGACAGGGGAAATCTATGGCTACACCTTC; CDR3: CASRGSGTGEIYGYTF
J: TRBJ2-3; D: -; size: many; V: TRBV20-1; DNA: TGCAGTGCTAGAGAGGGTAGCGGAAGAGATACGCAGTATTTT; CDR3: CSAREGSGRDTQYF
J: TRBJ2-7; D: -; size: -; V: TRBV5-4; DNA: TGTGCCAGCAGCTTGGGGCAAACCCATCTTTCCTACGAGCAGTACTTC; CDR3: CASSLGQTHLSYEQYF
J: TRBJ2-6; D: -; size: many; V: TRBV2; DNA: TGTGCCAGCAGTAGAGAGGGGAGCAGCTCTGGGGCCAACGTCCTGACTTTC; CDR3: CASSREGSSSGANVLTF
J: TRBJ2-1; D: TRBD2; size: few; V: TRBV6-4; DNA: TGTGCCAGCAGAACTAGCGGGGGGGATGAGCAGTTCTTT; CDR3: CASRTSGGDEQFF
J: TRBJ1-6; D: -; size: many; V: TRBV6-6; DNA: TGTGCCAGCAGTTACCCTCAACCGGGGACCTATTCACCCCTCCACTTT; CDR3: CASSYPQPGTYSPLHF
J: TRBJ2-7; D: -; size: many; V: TRBV4-1; DNA: TGTGCCAGCAGCCAAGATAATGAACAGTACTTC; CDR3: CASSQDNEQYF
J: TRBJ2-2; D: TRBD1; size: many; V: TRBV19; DNA: TGTGCCAGTAGGAGGGGACAGTTTACCGGGGAGCTGTTTTTT; CDR3: CASRRGQFTGELFF
J: TRBJ1-6; D: -; size: many; V: TRBV4-2; DNA: TGTGCCAGCAGCCACGTCAGTTCACCCCTCCACTTT; CDR3: CASSHVSSPLHF
J: TRBJ2-7; D: -; size: -; V: TRBV20-1; DNA: TGCAGTGCCGCGGGCAGGACCTACGAGCAGTACTTC; CDR3: CSAAGRTYEQYF
J: TRBJ1-1; D: TRBD1; size: many; V: TRBV5-1; DNA: TGCGCCAGCAGTAGACAGGGAGGAGGTGTGGGGAACACTGAAGCTTTCTTT; CDR3: CASSRQGGGVGNTEAFF
J: TRBJ2-6; D: -; size: many; V: TRBV30; DNA: TGTGCCAAGTCCCCGGCTGGGGCCAACGTCCTGACTTTC; CDR3: CAKSPAGANVLTF
J: TRBJ1-1; D: TRBD1; size: many; V: TRBV18; DNA: TGTGCCAGCTCACCAATAACTGGACAGGTGAACACTGAAGCTTTCTTT; CDR3: CASSPITGQVNTEAFF
J: TRBJ2-4; D: TRBD2; size: -; V: TRBV7-2; DNA: TGTGCCAGCAGCTTCGGAGCGGGGGGGAAAAACATTCAGTACTTC; CDR3: CASSFGAGGKNIQYF
J: TRBJ2-3; D: TRBD2; size: many; V: TRBV4-2; DNA: TGTGCCAGCAGCCAAGGGCGGGGGGGCCTAGATACGCAGTATTTT; CDR3: CASSQGRGGLDTQYF
J: TRBJ2-3; D: TRBD2; size: -; V: TRBV23-1; DNA: TGCGCCAGCAGTCTACGGACGGGGGGGCTAAGTTCTGGGGATACGCAGTATTTT; CDR3: CASSLRTGGLSSGDTQYF
J: TRBJ2-7; D: -; size: -; V: TRBV29-1; DNA: TGCAGCGTTGCGGCAGGGTCCTACGAGCAGTACTTC; CDR3: CSVAAGSYEQYF
J: TRBJ1-5; D: -; size: -; V: TRBV11-2; DNA: TGTGCCAGCAGCTTACTCGTGGATCAGCCCCAGCATTTT; CDR3: CASSLLVDQPQHF
J: TRBJ2-7; D: -; size: many; V: TRBV15; DNA: TGTGCCACCAGCAGTGGGGGTGCCGGATACGAGCAGTACTTC; CDR3: CATSSGGAGYEQYF
J: TRBJ1-2; D: -; size: -; V: TRBV27; DNA: TGTGCCAGCAGTTTATCGGGGAATTCCTATGGCTACACCTTC; CDR3: CASSLSGNSYGYTF
J: TRBJ1-6; D: -; size: few; V: TRBV11-2; DNA: TGTGCCAGCAGATCTGTGGGCTCCTATAATTCACCCCTCCACTTT; CDR3: CASRSVGSYNSPLHF
J: TRBJ2-5; D: TRBD1; size: many; V: TRBV7-6; DNA: TGTGCCAGCAGCTTGGGACAGACCCTAGGAGGGACCCAGTACTTC; CDR3: CASSLGQTLGGTQYF
J: TRBJ2-1; D: TRBD2; size: -; V: TRBV12-3/TRBV12-4; DNA: TGTGCCAGCACCCGGACTAGCGGGGCTTACAATGAGCAGTTCTTC; CDR3: CASTRTSGAYNEQFF
J: TRBJ2-2; D: TRBD2; size: many; V: TRBV5-1; DNA: TGCGCCAGCATGGCCCGGGGGGGCACCGGGGAGCTGTTTTTT; CDR3: CASMARGGTGELFF
J: TRBJ2-4; D: -; size: many; V: TRBV6-5; DNA: TGTGCCAGCAGTGATGAGGGTGATCAAAACACCTTGTACTTT; CDR3: CASSDEGDQNTLYF
J: TRBJ1-1; D: -; size: many; V: TRBV7-9; DNA: TGTGCCAGCAGCTTAGTCACAGTGGAAGCTTTCTTT; CDR3: CASSLVTVEAFF
J: TRBJ2-4; D: -; size: many; V: TRBV23-1; DNA: TGCGCCAGCAGTCAATCGGAGGGTGGGGGAAACATTCAGTACTTC; CDR3: CASSQSEGGGNIQYF
J: TRBJ2-1; D: TRBD1; size: many; V: TRBV20-1; DNA: TGCAGTGCTGACAGGGGGCATGAGCAGTTCTTC; CDR3: CSADRGHEQFF
J: TRBJ2-7; D: TRBD1; size: many; V: TRBV20-1; DNA: TGCAGTGCCGTCCCGGGACAGGCGAAGCACGAGCAGTACTTC; CDR3: CSAVPGQAKHEQYF
J: TRBJ2-3; D: -; size: -; V: TRBV9; DNA: TGTGCCACCACCGAGAGACCGGGGGATACGCAGTATTTT; CDR3: CATTERPGDTQYF
J: TRBJ2-3; D: TRBD1; size: many; V: TRBV19; DNA: TGTGCCAGTAGTAAAGGGGGGGACAGGGACACAGATACGCAGTATTTT; CDR3: CASSKGGDRDTDTQYF
J: TRBJ2-5; D: TRBD2; size: many; V: TRBV18; DNA: TGTGCCAGCTCACCAGGACTAGCGGACGGGACCCAGTACTTC; CDR3: CASSPGLADGTQYF
J: TRBJ1-1; D: -; size: -; V: TRBV27; DNA: TGTGCCAGCAAGAGCGGATTCCCGGGGCGAGCTTTCTTT; CDR3: CASKSGFPGRAFF
J: TRBJ2-1; D: TRBD2; size: many; V: TRBV3-1; DNA: TGTGCCAGCAGCCCCCGGCTGGTAGCGGGGCACAATGAGCAGTTCTTC; CDR3: CASSPRLVAGHNEQFF
J: TRBJ2-5; D: TRBD1; size: -; V: TRBV4-2; DNA: TGTGCCAGCAGCCCTAGACAGGGGGCGAACCGGGAGGAGACCCAGTACTTC; CDR3: CASSPRQGANREETQYF
J: TRBJ2-7; D: -; size: many; V: TRBV15; DNA: TGTGCCACCAGCAGAGACCCCCCTCTTACTTACGAGCAGTACTTC; CDR3: CATSRDPPLTYEQYF
J: TRBJ2-3; D: -; size: -; V: TRBV5-1; DNA: TGCGCCAGCAGCTTGAATGGGGCGAGCACAGATACGCAGTATTTT; CDR3: CASSLNGASTDTQYF
J: TRBJ1-1; D: -; size: many; V: TRBV2; DNA: TGTGCCAGCCGTAGGGAGAACACTGAAGCTTTCTTT; CDR3: CASRRENTEAFF
J: TRBJ2-1; D: -; size: many; V: TRBV12-3/TRBV12-4; DNA: TGTGCCAGCAGTAGAAATGAGCAGTTCTTC; CDR3: CASSRNEQFF
J: TRBJ1-5; D: -; size: many; V: TRBV12-3/TRBV12-4; DNA: TGTGCCAGCAGAGCGACAGGTCCTACCAATCAGCCCCAGCATTTT; CDR3: CASRATGPTNQPQHF
J: TRBJ1-1; D: -; size: many; V: TRBV20-1; DNA: TGCAGTGCTAGAGAGGGCGCGAACACTGAAGCTTTCTTT; CDR3: CSAREGANTEAFF
J: TRBJ1-4; D: -; size: few; V: TRBV11-2; DNA: TGTGCCAGCAGCTCAGGACGGAGGCCTAATGAAAAACTGTTTTTT; CDR3: CASSSGRRPNEKLFF
J: TRBJ2-3; D: TRBD2; size: -; V: TRBV5-7; DNA: TGTGCCAGCAGAAAATTCATGACTAGCGGGGGAGGGGATACGCAGTATTTT; CDR3: CASRKFMTSGGGDTQYF
J: TRBJ1-1; D: TRBD1; size: many; V: TRBV28; DNA: TGTGCTAGCCCAGGGGGCGACACAGAAGTCTTCTTT; CDR3: CASPGGDTEVFF
J: TRBJ1-2; D: -; size: many; V: TRBV29-1; DNA: TGCAGCGTTGCCAGGGATGACTATGGCTACACCTTC; CDR3: CSVARDDYGYTF
J: TRBJ2-2; D: TRBD2; size: few; V: TRBV10-3; DNA: TGTGCCATCACGGGGGGAAACACCGGGGAGCTGTTTTTT; CDR3: CAITGGNTGELFF
J: TRBJ1-5; D: -; size: few; V: TRBV29-1; DNA: TGCAGCGTTGCTGGCAGCCTAAATCAGCCCCAGCATTTT; CDR3: CSVAGSLNQPQHF
J: TRBJ2-7; D: TRBD1; size: -; V: TRBV5-1; DNA: TGCGCCAGCAGCTTTCGGGACAGCGGCGAGCAGTACTTC; CDR3: CASSFRDSGEQYF
J: TRBJ1-1; D: -; size: many; V: TRBV6-1; DNA: TGTGCCAGCAGATTTGACAGGTTGAACACTGAAGCTTTCTTT; CDR3: CASRFDRLNTEAFF
J: TRBJ1-5; D: TRBD1; size: few; V: TRBV20-1; DNA: TGCAGTGCCGCAACCGACAGGGAGAGCCAGCCCCAGCATTTT; CDR3: CSAATDRESQPQHF
J: TRBJ2-2; D: -; size: -; V: TRBV25-1; DNA: TGTGCCAGCACCCGATCGGGGCCCGGGGAGCTGTTTTTT; CDR3: CASTRSGPGELFF
J: TRBJ1-1; D: TRBD1; size: many; V: TRBV6-1; DNA: TGTGCCAGCACCGGGGACAGGGGGCCGGTCACTGAAGCTTTCTTT; CDR3: CASTGDRGPVTEAFF
J: TRBJ2-2; D: TRBD1; size: many; V: TRBV5-1; DNA: TGCGCCAGCAGCATCCGGGACAGCACCGGGGAGCTGTTTTTT; CDR3: CASSIRDSTGELFF